The following is a T cell receptor beta chain sequence with its context. The data derive from a study of T cell responses to AZD1222 COVID-19 vaccine. Only in-frame clones appear in the TCRdb table, and some are missing; sequencing was by immunoSEQ multiplex PCR. Here the sample spans under 150,000 clones, about 87% being singletons. The source is an adult in good health. The sample was peripheral blood, taken on day 0 of AZD1222 vaccination.

The CDR3 sequence: CASSLVWGGGSEQYF. CDR3 in DNA: TGTGCCAGCAGCTTAGTCTGGGGAGGGGGATCCGAGCAGTACTTC. The V call is TRBV11-2, the J call TRBJ2-7, with D possibly matching TRBD2 (7 bases). In germline, CDR1 is SGHAT, CDR2 FQNNGV. CDR3 size: 15 residues. V lost 1 base to trimming and J lost 6 bases, with 16 bases between them.